These T cell receptor beta chains were read from a single sample in a study of metastatic and nonmetastatic thyroid tumors. Through MiXCR, TCRdb re-clonotyped the PCR reads. The sample yields 32,000 or so clones, 15% to 20% seen once. The sequenced sample consisted of blood. These receptors were taken from a female donor with papillary thyroid cancer or a benign thyroid nodule (not recorded which). Some clones in this sample may be carry-over from other donors' samples. The CDR3 runs from the conserved cysteine through the conserved F or W. A D gene is named only where the DNA matches it firmly. Part of the rows lack a size; the others show once, few, many or a class for expanded clones.

abundance: NA; d_gene: NA; v_gene: TRBV20-1; j_gene: TRBJ1-2; len: 10; CDR3aa: CSANRDGYTF; CDR3nt: TGCAGTGCGAACAGGGATGGCTACACCTTC
abundance: many; d_gene: TRBD1; v_gene: TRBV7-6; j_gene: TRBJ2-1; len: 15; CDR3aa: CASSFTGGSYNEQFF; CDR3nt: TGTGCCAGCAGTTTCACAGGGGGGAGCTACAATGAGCAGTTCTTC
abundance: many; d_gene: TRBD1; v_gene: TRBV9; j_gene: TRBJ1-5; len: 15; CDR3aa: CASSFGQGGNQPQHF; CDR3nt: TGTGCCAGCAGCTTCGGACAGGGTGGCAATCAGCCCCAGCATTTT
abundance: many; d_gene: TRBD1; v_gene: TRBV6-1; j_gene: TRBJ1-5; len: 15; CDR3aa: CASSRWGQDNQPQHF; CDR3nt: TGTGCCAGCAGCCGATGGGGACAGGACAATCAGCCCCAGCATTTT
abundance: many; d_gene: NA; v_gene: TRBV5-1; j_gene: TRBJ2-1; len: 14; CDR3aa: CASSLVGSSVEQFF; CDR3nt: TGCGCCAGCAGCTTGGTAGGGTCATCTGTTGAGCAGTTCTTC
abundance: many; d_gene: NA; v_gene: TRBV27; j_gene: TRBJ1-3; len: 15; CDR3aa: CASSYSQGTGNTIYF; CDR3nt: TGTGCCAGCAGCTACTCTCAGGGGACTGGAAACACCATATATTTT
abundance: many; d_gene: NA; v_gene: TRBV5-1; j_gene: TRBJ1-1; len: 12; CDR3aa: CASSPGFTEAFF; CDR3nt: TGCGCCAGCAGTCCAGGGTTCACTGAAGCTTTCTTT
abundance: once; d_gene: NA; v_gene: TRBV7-8; j_gene: TRBJ1-1; len: 13; CDR3aa: CASSLTRDTEAFF; CDR3nt: TGTGCCAGCAGCCTGACGAGAGATACTGAAGCTTTCTTT
abundance: many; d_gene: NA; v_gene: TRBV6-2/TRBV6-3; j_gene: TRBJ2-3; len: 13; CDR3aa: CASTDTSTDTQYF; CDR3nt: TGTGCCAGCACAGATACTAGCACAGATACGCAGTATTTT
abundance: few; d_gene: TRBD2; v_gene: TRBV28; j_gene: TRBJ2-7; len: 15; CDR3aa: CASKPSGDSSYEQYF; CDR3nt: TGTGCCAGCAAACCTAGCGGGGACAGCTCCTACGAGCAGTACTTC
abundance: once; d_gene: NA; v_gene: TRBV7-8; j_gene: TRBJ1-1; len: 13; CDR3aa: CASSLGKNTEAFF; CDR3nt: TGTGCCAGCAGCTTAGGGAAGAACACTGAAGCTTTCTTT
abundance: many; d_gene: NA; v_gene: TRBV5-1; j_gene: TRBJ1-2; len: 11; CDR3aa: CASSLDRSYTF; CDR3nt: TGCGCCAGCAGCTTGGATCGGTCCTACACCTTC
abundance: NA; d_gene: NA; v_gene: TRBV11-3; j_gene: TRBJ2-2; len: 14; CDR3aa: CASSPRGANGELFF; CDR3nt: TGTGCCAGCAGCCCCCGAGGGGCGAACGGGGAGCTGTTTTTT
abundance: NA; d_gene: NA; v_gene: TRBV5-1; j_gene: TRBJ2-3; len: 15; CDR3aa: CASSSTGSSTDTQYF; CDR3nt: TGCGCCAGCAGCTCAACGGGTTCTAGCACAGATACGCAGTATTTT
abundance: NA; d_gene: NA; v_gene: TRBV18; j_gene: TRBJ2-7; len: 13; CDR3aa: CASRQATNYEQYF; CDR3nt: TGTGCCAGCAGACAGGCGACGAACTACGAGCAGTACTTC
abundance: NA; d_gene: NA; v_gene: TRBV5-6; j_gene: TRBJ1-3; len: 13; CDR3aa: CASSKRGSHTIYF; CDR3nt: TGTGCCAGCAGTAAAAGGGGTTCTCACACCATATATTTT
abundance: NA; d_gene: TRBD1; v_gene: TRBV27; j_gene: TRBJ1-1; len: 15; CDR3aa: CASSFKEGGLTEAFF; CDR3nt: TGTGCCAGCAGTTTCAAGGAAGGGGGCCTCACTGAAGCTTTCTTT
abundance: many; d_gene: NA; v_gene: TRBV5-1; j_gene: TRBJ1-1; len: 13; CDR3aa: CASRGADNTEAFF; CDR3nt: TGCGCCAGCAGAGGAGCAGATAACACTGAAGCTTTCTTT
abundance: many; d_gene: NA; v_gene: TRBV20-1; j_gene: TRBJ2-7; len: 12; CDR3aa: CSARGGPYEQYF; CDR3nt: TGCAGTGCTAGGGGGGGTCCCTACGAGCAGTACTTC
abundance: many; d_gene: TRBD1; v_gene: TRBV5-5; j_gene: TRBJ2-5; len: 14; CDR3aa: CASSGDRGDETQYF; CDR3nt: TGTGCCAGCAGCGGAGACAGGGGGGACGAGACCCAGTACTTC
abundance: NA; d_gene: NA; v_gene: TRBV27; j_gene: TRBJ2-6; len: 14; CDR3aa: CASQTVSGANVLTF; CDR3nt: TGTGCCAGTCAGACAGTCTCTGGGGCCAACGTCCTGACTTTC
abundance: NA; d_gene: NA; v_gene: TRBV10-1; j_gene: TRBJ1-2; len: 16; CDR3aa: CASSESGGQGLSGYTF; CDR3nt: TGCGCCAGCAGTGAGTCTGGGGGGCAGGGGTTGAGTGGCTACACCTTC
abundance: many; d_gene: NA; v_gene: TRBV30; j_gene: TRBJ2-1; len: 12; CDR3aa: CAWSVRYNEQFF; CDR3nt: TGTGCCTGGAGTGTACGGTACAATGAGCAGTTCTTC
abundance: NA; d_gene: NA; v_gene: TRBV20-1; j_gene: TRBJ2-2; len: 12; CDR3aa: CSARAGFGELFF; CDR3nt: TGCAGTGCTAGAGCCGGTTTTGGGGAGCTGTTTTTT
abundance: NA; d_gene: TRBD2; v_gene: TRBV3-1; j_gene: TRBJ2-7; len: 14; CDR3aa: CASSQDGRAYEQYF; CDR3nt: TGTGCCAGCAGCCAGGACGGGAGGGCCTACGAGCAGTACTTC
abundance: once; d_gene: NA; v_gene: TRBV5-8; j_gene: TRBJ2-7; len: 15; CDR3aa: CASSLGKGSPYEQYF; CDR3nt: TGTGCCAGCAGCTTAGGGAAGGGCTCGCCATACGAGCAGTACTTC
abundance: many; d_gene: TRBD1; v_gene: TRBV28; j_gene: TRBJ1-1; len: 17; CDR3aa: CASSSTGTGPTNTEAFF; CDR3nt: TGTGCCAGCAGCTCAACGGGGACAGGCCCTACGAACACTGAAGCTTTCTTT
abundance: few; d_gene: TRBD1; v_gene: TRBV2; j_gene: TRBJ2-5; len: 13; CDR3aa: CASSATGVETQYF; CDR3nt: TGTGCCAGCAGTGCAACAGGGGTAGAGACCCAGTACTTC
abundance: many; d_gene: NA; v_gene: TRBV18; j_gene: TRBJ1-1; len: 13; CDR3aa: CASSPGDRLEAFF; CDR3nt: TGTGCCAGCTCACCAGGCGACAGGTTAGAAGCTTTCTTT
abundance: NA; d_gene: TRBD1; v_gene: TRBV5-1; j_gene: TRBJ1-6; len: 15; CDR3aa: CASSPQGGLGSPLHF; CDR3nt: TGCGCCAGCAGCCCCCAGGGGGGGTTAGGTTCACCCCTCCACTTT
abundance: NA; d_gene: NA; v_gene: TRBV7-3; j_gene: TRBJ1-1; len: 14; CDR3aa: CASSRTGGDTEAFF; CDR3nt: TGTGCCAGCAGCCGGACGGGCGGAGACACTGAAGCTTTCTTT
abundance: many; d_gene: TRBD2; v_gene: TRBV12-3/TRBV12-4; j_gene: TRBJ2-7; len: 15; CDR3aa: CASRLSGTSTYEQYF; CDR3nt: TGTGCCAGCAGGCTAAGCGGGACTAGCACATACGAGCAGTACTTC
abundance: few; d_gene: NA; v_gene: TRBV27; j_gene: TRBJ2-2; len: 16; CDR3aa: CASSLRPRGFTGELFF; CDR3nt: TGTGCCAGCAGTTTACGGCCGCGAGGGTTCACCGGGGAGCTGTTTTTT
abundance: NA; d_gene: NA; v_gene: TRBV12-3/TRBV12-4; j_gene: TRBJ1-6; len: 14; CDR3aa: CASSLQGSNSPLHF; CDR3nt: TGTGCCAGCAGTTTACAGGGATCAAATTCACCCCTCCACTTT